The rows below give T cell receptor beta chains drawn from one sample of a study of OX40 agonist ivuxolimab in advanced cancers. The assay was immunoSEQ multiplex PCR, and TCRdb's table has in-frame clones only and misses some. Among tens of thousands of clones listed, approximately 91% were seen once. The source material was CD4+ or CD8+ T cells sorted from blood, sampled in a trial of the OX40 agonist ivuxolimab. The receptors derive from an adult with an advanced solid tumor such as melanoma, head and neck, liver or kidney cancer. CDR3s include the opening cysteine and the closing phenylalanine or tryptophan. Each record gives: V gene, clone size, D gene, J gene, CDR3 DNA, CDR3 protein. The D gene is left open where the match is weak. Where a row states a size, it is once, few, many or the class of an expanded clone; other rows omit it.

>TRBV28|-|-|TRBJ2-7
TGTGCCAGCAGCCAGCCGGGGGCTTACGAGCAGTACTTC
CASSQPGAYEQYF
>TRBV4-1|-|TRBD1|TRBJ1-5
TGCGCCAGCAGCCAAGCCCCCGGAGGGGGCCGTCAGCCCCAGCATTTT
CASSQAPGGGRQPQHF
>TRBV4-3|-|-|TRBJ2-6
TGCGCCAGCAGCCAAGATTTGTACTCTGGGGCCAACGTCCTGACTTTC
CASSQDLYSGANVLTF
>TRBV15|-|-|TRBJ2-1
TGTGCCACCACACAGGATTACAATGAGCAGTTCTTC
CATTQDYNEQFF
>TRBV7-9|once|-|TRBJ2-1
TGTGCCAGCAGCTCTGGTGGGGTGATCAATGAGCAGTTCTTC
CASSSGGVINEQFF
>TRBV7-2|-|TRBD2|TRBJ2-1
TGTGCCAGCAGATCAAATGCGGGAGGGCCTTGGAATGAGCAGTTCTTC
CASRSNAGGPWNEQFF
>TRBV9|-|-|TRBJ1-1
TGTGCCAGCAGCGTAGTGGGCAGGGTGAACACTGAAGCTTTCTTT
CASSVVGRVNTEAFF
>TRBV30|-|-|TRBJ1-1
TGTGCCTCAAAGTTTTATTGGGAGAACACTGAAGCTTTCTTT
CASKFYWENTEAFF
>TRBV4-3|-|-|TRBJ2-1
TGCGCCAGCAGCCAAGATAGTCTAGCGAGGTACAATGAGCAGTTCTTC
CASSQDSLARYNEQFF
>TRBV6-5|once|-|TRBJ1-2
TGTGCCAGCAGTTTTACGTGGACAGATAAATACTATGGCTACACCTTC
CASSFTWTDKYYGYTF
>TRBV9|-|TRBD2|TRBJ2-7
TGTGCCAGCAGCAGATTAACTAGCGGGACCGAAGGGGACGAGCAGTACTTC
CASSRLTSGTEGDEQYF
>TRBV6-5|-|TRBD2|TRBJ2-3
TGTGCCAGCAGTTACGTTGCGGGAGGGCCCGCAGATACGCAGTATTTT
CASSYVAGGPADTQYF
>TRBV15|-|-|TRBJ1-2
TGTGCCACCAGCAGAGATTTGGGGACCGAAGTTGTCTATGGCTACACCTTC
CATSRDLGTEVVYGYTF
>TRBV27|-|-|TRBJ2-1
TGTGCCAGCAGCCTGGGGGTCAGTGAGCAGTTCTTC
CASSLGVSEQFF
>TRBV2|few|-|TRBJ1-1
TGTGCCAGCAGTCCCCTCCCGGCTGAAGCTTTCTTT
CASSPLPAEAFF
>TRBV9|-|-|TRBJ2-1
TGTGCCAGCAGCGTAGGAGGGGAGTTGAGTGAGCAGTTCTTC
CASSVGGELSEQFF
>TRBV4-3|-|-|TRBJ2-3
TGCGCCAGCAGCCAAGATTGGGACCCCCCAAATTTT
CASSQDWDPPNF
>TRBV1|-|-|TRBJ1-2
TGCACCAGCAGCCAAGATGGCAGGTGCAACTATGGCTACACCTTC
CTSSQDGRCNYGYTF
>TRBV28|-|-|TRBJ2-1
TGTGCCAGCAGTTTAGGCCTCCCAGACAATGAGCAGTTCTTC
CASSLGLPDNEQFF
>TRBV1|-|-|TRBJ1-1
TGCACCAGCAGCCAACGCCGGGACAGGGGCTCTGAAGCTTTCTTT
CTSSQRRDRGSEAFF
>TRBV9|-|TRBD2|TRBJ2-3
TGTGCCAGCAGCGCCCGTGGCGGGAGTCTATCAGATACGCAGTATTTT
CASSARGGSLSDTQYF
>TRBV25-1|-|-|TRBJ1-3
TGTGCCAGCGGAACACAGGGAGCTGGAAACACCATATATTTT
CASGTQGAGNTIYF
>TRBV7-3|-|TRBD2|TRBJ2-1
TGTGCCAGCAGCTTAAGTGGGACTAGTGGCAATGAGCAGTTCTTC
CASSLSGTSGNEQFF
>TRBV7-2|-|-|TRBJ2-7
TGTGCCAGCAGCTTAGCATTGGGGCAGGGAGTCGACGAGCAGTACTTC
CASSLALGQGVDEQYF
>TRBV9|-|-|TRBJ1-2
TGTGCCAGTGAAGGTCCAGATGGCTACACCTTC
CASEGPDGYTF
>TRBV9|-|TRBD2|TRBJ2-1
TGTGCCGGGAGTAGCGGGGTGGGCAATGAGCAGTTCTTC
CAGSSGVGNEQFF
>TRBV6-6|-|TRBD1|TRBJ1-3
TGTGCCAGCAGTTACTCGGGGACAGGGTCCGGAAACACCATATATTTT
CASSYSGTGSGNTIYF
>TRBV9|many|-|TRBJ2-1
TGTGCCAGCAGCGTAGAGAGCTCCTACAATGAGCAGTTCTTC
CASSVESSYNEQFF
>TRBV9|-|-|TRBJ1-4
TGTGCCAGCAGCGTAGGGGGTAATGAAAAACTGTTTTTT
CASSVGGNEKLFF
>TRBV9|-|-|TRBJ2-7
TGTGCCAGCAGCGTAGAGGCAGGGTCTAGCTCCTACGAGCAGTACTTC
CASSVEAGSSSYEQYF
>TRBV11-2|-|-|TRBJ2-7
TGTGCCAGCAGCTTTGGGTTCAACGAGCAGTACTTC
CASSFGFNEQYF
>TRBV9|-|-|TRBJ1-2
TGTGCCAGCGAAAGCCTCGGTGGCTACACCTTC
CASESLGGYTF
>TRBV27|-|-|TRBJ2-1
TGTGCCAGCAGTATCCGGGACCCTAATGAGCAGTTCTTC
CASSIRDPNEQFF
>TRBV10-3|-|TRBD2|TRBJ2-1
TGTGCCATCAGTAGCGGGACCTCCTACAATGAGCAGTTCTTC
CAISSGTSYNEQFF
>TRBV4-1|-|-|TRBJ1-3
TGCGCCAGCAGCCAAGAAGCACAGCCTGGAAACACCATATATTTT
CASSQEAQPGNTIYF
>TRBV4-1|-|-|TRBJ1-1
TGCGCCAGCAGCCAAGACGGGACCCCCTTCTTGGCTTTCTTT
CASSQDGTPFLAFF
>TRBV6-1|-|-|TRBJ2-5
TGTGCCAGCAGTGAATACGTGTCCGGGCTCGAGGAGACCCAGTACTTC
CASSEYVSGLEETQYF
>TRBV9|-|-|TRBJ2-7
TGTGCCAGCAGCGTAGGGACACTCTCCTACGAGCAGTACTTC
CASSVGTLSYEQYF
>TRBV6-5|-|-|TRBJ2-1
TGTGCCAGCAGTTACTCGAGTCCTGGTGAGCAGTTCTTC
CASSYSSPGEQFF
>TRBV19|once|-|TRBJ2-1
TGTGCCAGTAGTATAGATCAGGGCAGGGAGCAGTTCTTC
CASSIDQGREQFF
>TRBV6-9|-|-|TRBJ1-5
TGTGCCAGCTGCCAGCCCCAGCATTTT
CASCQPQHF
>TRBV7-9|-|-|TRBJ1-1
TGTGCCAGCAGTTTCCTCGGGACGGGAAACACTGAAGCTTTCTTT
CASSFLGTGNTEAFF
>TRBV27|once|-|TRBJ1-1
TGTGCCAGCAGTTTAACAGGGACGAACACTGAAGCTTTCTTT
CASSLTGTNTEAFF
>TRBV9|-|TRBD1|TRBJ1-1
TGTGCCAGCAGCGTTTCAGGGGGAGGAACTGAAGCTTTCTTT
CASSVSGGGTEAFF
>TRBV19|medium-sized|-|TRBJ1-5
TGTGCCAGTAGTATCTCACTAGTTCAGCCCCAGCATTTT
CASSISLVQPQHF